This T cell receptor (beta chain) emerged from a study of T-cell memory formation after mild COVID-19. General study findings and limits: The study found contracting CD4+ clones mainly in CM and EM and contracting CD8+ clones in EMRA. There was a balanced CD4/CD8 profile in clones contracting day 15 to 85, and later expanders leaned CD4+. There were some responding clones in pre-infection memory, which suggested that cross-reactive memory had joined.

The CDR3 runs 17 residues. Germline CDR1 reads SGHDT; CDR2 reads YYEEEE. The J segment lost 3 bases and the V segment lost 4 bases, leaving 13 bases of the junction unmatched. TCRdb reanalysed the 5' RACE reads using MiXCR and keeps one entry per CDR3 protein. The repertoire consists of approximately 180,000 distinct CDR3 sequences, with approximately 16% occurring once and the leading ten covering roughly 2.1%. In regard to this clonotype: Its antigen is as yet unknown.

The source material was PBMCs or a T cell subset sorted from them (not recorded which). This chain joins TRBV5-6 and TRBJ2-3; 8 positions match TRBD2. The TCR comes from an adult woman who had mild COVID-19 (a few samples of this study predate the infection). Cell type and time point are not known. The CDR3 DNA reads as TGTGCCAGCAGCGGAGATATCTTCGGGGGGGCTACAGATACGCAGTATTTT. This codes for CASSGDIFGGATDTQYF.